This T cell receptor (beta chain) was identified in a study of shared clonotypes between healthy human individuals. Into CD45RA+ naive and CD45RA-negative memory subsets, the CD4+ cells were split. Germline V CDR1 and CDR2: MNHNY, SVGAGI (reference sequence). The CDR3 spans 12 residues. V was pared by 4 bases and J by 2 bases, with 4 bases between. This clone was picked up one time. Antigen: not known. This sample also contains other DNA sequences that code for the same CDR3. Whole-study results and caveats: Few donors limited the genetic and exposure-history diversity represented. Sequencing of the sorted subsets was shown by rarefaction to be incomplete despite large depth. The four-donor shared clonotypes exceeded non-shared clonotypes in generation probability, with non-shared ones scoring lower.

The assay was immunoSEQ multiplex PCR, and TCRdb's table has in-frame clones only and misses some. The data show about 1 million clones, around 74% seen once. The source material was memory CD4+ T cells sorted from blood. Subset of the sample: CD45RA-negative fraction. This chain links TRBV6-6 with TRBJ2-3; D gene unclear. The sequence came from a man aged 18 to 30 in good health. The CDR3 coding sequence is TGTGCCAGCAGTTTGTCCACAGATACGCAGTATTTT. It specifies CASSLSTDTQYF.